This TCR beta chain was captured in a study of blood T cell repertoires in COVID-19 (dated by TCRdb to 2020 to 2022). Regarding the complete study: Collaborator samples came from the United States, Italy and Spain and covered acute and convalescent phases of COVID-19. The material from the prospective study consisted of cDNA or gDNA derived from T cells, B-cell-depleted T cells, or PBMCs. The dataset comprised deeply sampled blood TCRbeta repertoires from subjects exposed to, actively infected with, or recovered from COVID-19. A freely available public database, intended as a resource for researchers studying the immune response to SARS-CoV-2, is where the repertoires were released. The samples were drawn from the first 160 participants of the ongoing ImmuneRACE study and from 1,254 subjects provided by 6 global collaborators. The sample metadata nearly always contained a de-identified subject ID, COVID-19 status, age in years and sex. Where available, HLA class I and class II types were obtained from metadata supplied by the sample provider rather than from assay-based typing.

Findings and caveats that apply to the study as a whole: How much clinical and demographic metadata was included differed by source and by participant, and the metadata was provided uncurated.

This clone has only one observation. Its antigen is not yet known. No quality values exist for individual bases; no much larger clone is one base distant. Each collaborating institution followed its own protocols to collect whole blood in K2EDTA tubes. Collaborator samples were shipped for TCRbeta analysis as frozen whole blood, isolated PBMCs, or DNA extracted from either sample type. The germline V gene gives CDR1 as LGHNA and CDR2 as YSLEER. The CDR3 contains 13 residues, cysteine and phenylalanine counted. Just CDR3 DNA is preserved here, 39 bases in frame from base 1. V drops 4 bases and J drops 5 bases, leaving 11 bases in between. The immunoSEQ Assay, a bias-controlled multiplex PCR, was used to amplify TCRbeta CDR3 regions from genomic DNA. Concerning the study's data processing: Within the assay, amplification of reference gene primers was used to estimate how many nucleated cells each sample contained. To quantify the absolute abundance of each unique TCRbeta CDR3 rearrangement, sequence reads were collapsed and filtered. Productive Simpson clonality was computed per sample as the square root of Simpson's diversity index over productive rearrangements. TCRdb's version of the immuneACCESS table is confined to in-frame rearrangements and falls short of the full clone set. An unresolved V gene accounts for under half of the shortfall where checked; the remainder is of unknown origin. Clone size and the V and J calls come from that table; the DNA yielded D and trimming. The sample table holds under 80,000 clones, of which around 77% were seen once. The ten largest clones capture about 9.8% of the sample.

The receptor's source is a human donor in a cohort sampled during active COVID-19. This chain is built from TRBV4-3 and TRBJ2-5, and perhaps TRBD1 as D gene, on 6 matching bases. The sequenced sample was peripheral blood. The CDR3 loop reads CASSPQGSETQYF. DNA sequence: TGCGCCAGCAGCCCGCAGGGGTCGGAGACCCAGTACTTC.